The T cell receptor (beta chain) described here comes from a study of T cell responses to AZD1222 COVID-19 vaccine. Study outcomes and limitations: Elevations in Spike-specific TCR breadth and depth followed administration of two AZD1222 doses.

Method: immunoSEQ multiplex PCR; TCRdb's copy keeps in-frame clones and lacks some. The table shows fewer than 180,000 clones, with around nine tenths occurring only once. CDR1 SNHLY and CDR2 FYNNEI come from the germline V gene. This CDR3 has 12 amino acids. Trimming pared 6 bases from V and 10 bases from J, leaving 15 bases between. Worth noting for this clone: Antigen: not known.

The chain joins TRBV2 to TRBJ1-1, with D unresolved. The clonotype originates from an adult who received the AZD1222 COVID-19 vaccine. The sample in question was peripheral blood, obtained 28 days after the second AZD1222 dose. CDR3 bases: TGTGCCAGCAGCGTTCTCGTACTCGGAGCTTTCTTT. Translation gives CASSVLVLGAFF.